Reported below is one T cell receptor (beta chain). CDR3 length: 13 residues. V was clipped by 5 bases and J by 5 bases, with 12 bases between them. Germline CDR1 is SEHNR and CDR2 is FQNEAQ (reference sequence). These data originate in a study of blood T cell repertoires in COVID-19. The wider study: The study drew acute and convalescent COVID-19 samples from the United States, Italy and Spain. In each case, the material was cDNA or gDNA derived from T cells, B-cell-depleted T cells, or PBMCs.

As originally analysed: Reference gene primer amplification in the assay estimated nucleated cell counts. Sequencing was performed with immunoSEQ multiplex PCR; in TCRdb, only in-frame clones are kept and a portion is missing. D and trimming were read from the DNA, whereas the V and J calls and clone size are those reported in that table. The repertoire has a few hundred thousand clones, roughly nine tenths of them found once; the top ten carry 3.6%. The receptor was isolated from a young man with active or convalescent COVID-19. Sequenced: peripheral blood. J is TRBJ2-5 and V is TRBV7-9, with D perhaps matching TRBD2 (6 bases). This CDR3 is CASSTTSRETQYF. In DNA, the CDR3 is TGTGCCAGCAGCACGACTAGTCGGGAGACCCAGTACTTC.